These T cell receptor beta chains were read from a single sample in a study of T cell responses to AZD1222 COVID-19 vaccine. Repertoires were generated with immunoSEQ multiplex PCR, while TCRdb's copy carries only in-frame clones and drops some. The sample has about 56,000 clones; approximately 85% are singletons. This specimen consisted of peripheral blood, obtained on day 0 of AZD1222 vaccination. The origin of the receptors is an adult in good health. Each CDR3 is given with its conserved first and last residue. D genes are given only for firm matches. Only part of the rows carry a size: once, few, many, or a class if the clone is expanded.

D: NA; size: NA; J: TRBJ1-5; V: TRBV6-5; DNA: TGTGCCAGCAGACCCTCCGGGGATGGCAATCAGCCCCAGCATTTT; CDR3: CASRPSGDGNQPQHF
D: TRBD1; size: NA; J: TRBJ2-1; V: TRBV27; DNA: TGTGCCAGCAGCCCCAAACAGGGGGATTACAATGAGCAGTTCTTC; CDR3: CASSPKQGDYNEQFF
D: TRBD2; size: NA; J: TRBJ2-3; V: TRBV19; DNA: TGTGCCAGTAGACGAAGGTTACTAGCGGGGAAGCACGGCACAGATACGCAGTATTTT; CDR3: CASRRRLLAGKHGTDTQYF
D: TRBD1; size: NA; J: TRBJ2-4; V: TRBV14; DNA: TGTGCCAGCAGCCGGACAGGGGAGAACATTCAGTACTTC; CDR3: CASSRTGENIQYF
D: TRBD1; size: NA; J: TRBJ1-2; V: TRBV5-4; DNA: TGTGCCAGCAGCCTGGGACAGGGGCGGGATGGCTACACCTTC; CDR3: CASSLGQGRDGYTF
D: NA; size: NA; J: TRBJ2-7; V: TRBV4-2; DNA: TGTGCCAGCAGCCAAGACTCTCGGGTCTACGAGCAGTACTTC; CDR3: CASSQDSRVYEQYF
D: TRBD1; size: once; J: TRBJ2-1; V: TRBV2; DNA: TGTGCCAGCAGGGAGGGGACAGGACCGTACAATGAGCAGTTCTTC; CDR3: CASREGTGPYNEQFF
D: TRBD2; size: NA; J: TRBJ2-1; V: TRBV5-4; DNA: TGTGCCAGCAGCTCCGGATTCGGGGGGGCCATCGGTGAGCAGTTCTTC; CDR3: CASSSGFGGAIGEQFF
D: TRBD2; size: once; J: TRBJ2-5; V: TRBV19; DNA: TGTGCCAGTAGTTTCCTAGCGGGGGGATCCGTGGAGACCCAGTACTTC; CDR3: CASSFLAGGSVETQYF
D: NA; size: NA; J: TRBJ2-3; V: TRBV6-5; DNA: TGTGCCAGCAGTTACTTGGGCAACACAGATACGCAGTATTTT; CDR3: CASSYLGNTDTQYF
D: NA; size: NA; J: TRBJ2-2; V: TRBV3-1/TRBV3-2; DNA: TGTGCCAGCAGCCCCTCCGGTCCCGTGGGCACCGGGGAGCTGTTTTTT; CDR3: CASSPSGPVGTGELFF
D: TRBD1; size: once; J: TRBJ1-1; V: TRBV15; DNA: TGTGCCACCAGCAGAGATGGACAGGGATCGACTGAAGCTTTCTTT; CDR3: CATSRDGQGSTEAFF
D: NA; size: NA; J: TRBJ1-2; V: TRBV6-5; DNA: TGTGCCAGCAGTTCGGGAGGGTCTAACTATGGCTACACCTTC; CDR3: CASSSGGSNYGYTF
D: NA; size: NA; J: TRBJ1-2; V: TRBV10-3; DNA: TGTGCCATCAGTGGCCAATCAAACTATGGCTACACCTTC; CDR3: CAISGQSNYGYTF
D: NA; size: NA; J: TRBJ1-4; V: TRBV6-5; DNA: TGTGCCAGCAGAGGGCTGGGGGGAGAAAAACTGTTTTTT; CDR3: CASRGLGGEKLFF
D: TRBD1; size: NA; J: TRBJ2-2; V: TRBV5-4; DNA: TGTGCCAGCAGCCCCGGGACAGACCAGACCGGGGAGCTGTTTTTT; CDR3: CASSPGTDQTGELFF
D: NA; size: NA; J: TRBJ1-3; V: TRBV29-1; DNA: TGCAGCGCCACTATAGTGTCTGGAAACACCATATATTTT; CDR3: CSATIVSGNTIYF
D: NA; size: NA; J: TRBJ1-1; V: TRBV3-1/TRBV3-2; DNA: TGTGCCAGCACCAACGGCCCTTTGAACACTGAAGCTTTCTTT; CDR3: CASTNGPLNTEAFF
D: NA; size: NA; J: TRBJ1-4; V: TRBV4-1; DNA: TGCGCCAGCAGCCAATTAGGGTCTAATGAAAAACTGTTTTTT; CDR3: CASSQLGSNEKLFF
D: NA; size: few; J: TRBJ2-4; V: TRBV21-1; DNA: TGTGCCAGCAGCAAAGCTACGGGGGCGAGGGGCAAAAACATTCAGTACTTC; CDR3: CASSKATGARGKNIQYF
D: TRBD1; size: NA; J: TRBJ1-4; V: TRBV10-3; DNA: TGTGCCATCAGAAGGGGGCTCAATGAAAAACTGTTTTTT; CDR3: CAIRRGLNEKLFF
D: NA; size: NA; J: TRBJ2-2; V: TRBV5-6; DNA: TGTGCCAGCAGCTTGCCCCCCTACAGGGGAGGGTTCACCGGGGAGCTGTTTTTT; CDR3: CASSLPPYRGGFTGELFF
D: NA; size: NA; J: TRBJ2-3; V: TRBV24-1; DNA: TGTGCCACCAGTGAAACGGGACTTCGCACAGATACGCAGTATTTT; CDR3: CATSETGLRTDTQYF
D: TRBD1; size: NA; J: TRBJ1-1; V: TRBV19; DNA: TGTGCCAGTAGTCCAGGACAGGGAGGGACGAACACTGAAGCTTTCTTT; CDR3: CASSPGQGGTNTEAFF
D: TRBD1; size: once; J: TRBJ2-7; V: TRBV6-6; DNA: TGTGCCAGCAGTTACACCAGGACAGGGGGGGGCGAGCAGTACTTC; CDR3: CASSYTRTGGGEQYF
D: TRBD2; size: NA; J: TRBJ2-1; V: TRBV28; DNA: TGTGCCAGCAGCCCCGGGACTAGCGACTACAATGAGCAGTTCTTC; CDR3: CASSPGTSDYNEQFF
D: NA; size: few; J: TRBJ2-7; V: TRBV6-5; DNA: TGTGCCAGCAGACAGGAGATCTTCTACGAGCAGTACTTC; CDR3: CASRQEIFYEQYF
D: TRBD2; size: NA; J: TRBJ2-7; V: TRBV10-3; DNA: TGTGCCATCAGTGAGTCAGGCAGAAGCGGGGGACTCGGGGAGCAGTACTTC; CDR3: CAISESGRSGGLGEQYF
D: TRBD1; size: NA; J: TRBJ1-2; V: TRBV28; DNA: TGTGCCAGCAGGACAGGGGGCTACGGCTACACCTTC; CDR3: CASRTGGYGYTF
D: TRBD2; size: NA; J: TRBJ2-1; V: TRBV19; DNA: TGTGCCAGTAGTAATGGAGCGGGGGGGCCCAATGAGCAGTTCTTC; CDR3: CASSNGAGGPNEQFF
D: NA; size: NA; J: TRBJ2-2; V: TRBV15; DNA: TGTGCCACCAGCAGAGATCTCGGCGCCTTCAACACCGGGGAGCTGTTTTTT; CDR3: CATSRDLGAFNTGELFF
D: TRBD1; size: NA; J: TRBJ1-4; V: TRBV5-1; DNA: TGCGCCAGCAGCTTGGAGGGACAGGGGATAAAACTGTTTTTT; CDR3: CASSLEGQGIKLFF
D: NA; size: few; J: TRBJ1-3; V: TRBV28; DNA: TGTGCCAGCAGTCACCGTGTACAGGTGGAAAACACCATATATTTT; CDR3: CASSHRVQVENTIYF
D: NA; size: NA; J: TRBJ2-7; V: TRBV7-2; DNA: TGTGCCAGCAGCCCAGTTGGGGGACTCGGACGCGTTTTAGAGCAGTACTTC; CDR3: CASSPVGGLGRVLEQYF
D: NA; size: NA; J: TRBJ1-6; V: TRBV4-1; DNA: TGCGCCAGCAGCCAAGAAGGGGGTGTGAGGAATTCACCCCTCCACTTT; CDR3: CASSQEGGVRNSPLHF
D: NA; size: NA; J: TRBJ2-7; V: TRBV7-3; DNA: TGTGCCAGCAGCTTGGGCAGGGACGAGAAACAGTACTTC; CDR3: CASSLGRDEKQYF
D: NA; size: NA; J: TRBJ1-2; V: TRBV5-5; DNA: TGTGCCAGCAGCTTTCAGTTCAACTATGGCTACACCTTC; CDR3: CASSFQFNYGYTF
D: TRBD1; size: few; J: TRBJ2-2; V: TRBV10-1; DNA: TGCGCCAGCCAAGACAGGGCCAACACCGGGGAGCTGTTTTTT; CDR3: CASQDRANTGELFF
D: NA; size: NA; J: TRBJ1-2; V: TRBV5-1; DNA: TGCGCCAGCAGCAAACAGGGAGACTATGGCTACACCTTC; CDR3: CASSKQGDYGYTF
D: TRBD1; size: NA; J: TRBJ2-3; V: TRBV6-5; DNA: TGTGCCAGCAGGGCCCGACAGGGGAGACGAGATACGCAGTATTTT; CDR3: CASRARQGRRDTQYF
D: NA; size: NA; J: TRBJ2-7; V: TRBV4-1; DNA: TGCGCCAGCAGCGGCGTGATCCAGGCCTCATCATACGAGCAGTACTTC; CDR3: CASSGVIQASSYEQYF
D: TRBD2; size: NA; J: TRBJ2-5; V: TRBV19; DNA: TGTGCCAGTAGGGTGAGCGGGGGTGGGGAGACCCAGTACTTC; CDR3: CASRVSGGGETQYF
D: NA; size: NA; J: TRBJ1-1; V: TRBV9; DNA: TGTGCCAGCAGCGTAGCGGGGGGGGGCGAAGCTTTCTTT; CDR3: CASSVAGGGEAFF
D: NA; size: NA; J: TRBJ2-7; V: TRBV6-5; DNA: TGTGCCAGCAGTTACTCGGCTTCTGCCTACGAGCAGTACTTC; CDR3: CASSYSASAYEQYF
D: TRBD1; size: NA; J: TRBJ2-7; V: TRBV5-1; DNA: TGCGCCAGCAGCTTCCGGACAGGGGGGTCATACGGCGAGCAGTACTTC; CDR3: CASSFRTGGSYGEQYF
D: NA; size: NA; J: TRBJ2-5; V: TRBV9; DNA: TGTGCCAGCAGCGTAGGGGCCAAGGACCAAGAGACCCAGTACTTC; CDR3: CASSVGAKDQETQYF
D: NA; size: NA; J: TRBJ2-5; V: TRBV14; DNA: TGTGCCAGCAGCCAAGATTTGGGGCTACGAGAGACCCAGTACTTC; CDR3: CASSQDLGLRETQYF
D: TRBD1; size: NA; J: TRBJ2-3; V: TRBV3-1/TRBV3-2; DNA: TGTGCCAGCAGCCGCGGGACAGGGGGCGCAGATACGCAGTATTTT; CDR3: CASSRGTGGADTQYF
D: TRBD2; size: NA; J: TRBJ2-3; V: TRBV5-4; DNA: TGTGCCAGCAGCTTGGGTTCGGGGGGTCGAGATACGCAGTATTTT; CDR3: CASSLGSGGRDTQYF
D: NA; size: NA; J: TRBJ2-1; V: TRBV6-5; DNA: TGTGCCAGCGGTAGCGACTACAATGAGCAGTTCTTC; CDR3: CASGSDYNEQFF
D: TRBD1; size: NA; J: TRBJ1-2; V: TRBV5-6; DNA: TGTGCCAGCAGTCCCGGGACAGCTTATGGCTACACCTTC; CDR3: CASSPGTAYGYTF
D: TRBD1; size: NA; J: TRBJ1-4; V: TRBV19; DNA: TGTGCCACCTGGACAGGGGATCCAACTAATGAAAAACTGTTTTTT; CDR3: CATWTGDPTNEKLFF
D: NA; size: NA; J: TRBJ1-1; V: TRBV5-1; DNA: TGCGCCAGCGCATTATGGGGGCTTACGAACACTGAAGCTTTCTTT; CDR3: CASALWGLTNTEAFF
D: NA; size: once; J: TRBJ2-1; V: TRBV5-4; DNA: TGTGCCAGCAGCTTGGAGGGTGGCTACAATGAGCAGTTCTTC; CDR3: CASSLEGGYNEQFF
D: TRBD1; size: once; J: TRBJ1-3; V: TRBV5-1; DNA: TGCGCCAGCACCATTGGACAGGGCGCTGGAAACACCATATATTTT; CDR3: CASTIGQGAGNTIYF
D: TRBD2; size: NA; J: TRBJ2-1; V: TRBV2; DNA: TGTGCCAGCAGAATAGCGGGGGTAAAAAACAATGAGCAGTTCTTC; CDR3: CASRIAGVKNNEQFF
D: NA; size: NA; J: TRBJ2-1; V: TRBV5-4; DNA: TGTGCCAGCAGCTCGCAATCCACCGGAGGCAATGAGCAGTTCTTC; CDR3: CASSSQSTGGNEQFF